Below, one T cell receptor beta chain is given with its context. Its antigen is currently not known. No much larger clone is present one base from it, and per-base qualities are unavailable. The sample comes from a study of Ad26.COV2.S vaccination and SARS-CoV-2 variants (dated by TCRdb to about 2021). Notes on the research overall: Donors in the vaccine arm were drawn from COV1001, a multicentre, randomized, double-blind, placebo-controlled phase I-IIa trial testing Ad26.COV2.S in healthy adults. Ad26.COV2.S was administered intramuscularly at 5 x 10^10 or 1 x 10^11 viral particles, either as a single shot or as two shots given 56 days apart. Blinding of investigators to trial group allocation was maintained during experiments and outcome assessment. The specificity and breadth of SARS-CoV-2-reactive T cell receptors after Ad26.COV2.S vaccination were assessed by TCRbeta repertoire sequencing. A total of some 30 samples were included in the TCR-sequenced set, comprising some 20 Ad26.COV2.S vaccine recipients, 5 placebo recipients and 8 SARS-CoV-2 convalescent individuals. Participants in the trial were split at random into five groups of five each, receiving low-dose or high-dose Ad26.COV2.S once or twice, or else placebo on both occasions.

The CDR3 goes from the cysteine to the phenylalanine over 14 residues. The read is trimmed to its CDR3 DNA, 42 bases read in frame from base 1. The germline V gene provides CDR1 MRHNA and CDR2 SNTAGT. The junction shows trimming of 1 base on V and 2 bases on J, plus 5 bases between the germline ends. The full study reports these points: The study lacked the statistical power to compare responses across vaccine doses or regimens. It was noted by the authors that total T cell responses may have been underestimated by the TCR breadth and depth analyses. Higher spike-specific TCR breadth was observed in Ad26.COV2.S recipients than in placebo recipients (P = 0.0014). After vaccination, substantial breadth of spike-specific CD8+ and CD4+ T cell responses was reported. Non-spike TCR breadth was comparable between vaccine and placebo recipients, consistent with the vaccine containing only spike.

The immunoSEQ Assay was used to sequence TCRbeta CDR3 regions. After extraction, genomic DNA underwent amplification by bias-controlled multiplex PCR, followed by high-throughput sequencing. Per the source publication's procedure: To quantify the absolute abundance of every unique TCRbeta CDR3 region, sequences were collapsed and filtered. T cell fraction was estimated by normalizing TCRbeta template counts to usable DNA, with usable DNA measured through amplification of reference genes found in all nucleated cells. Repertoire TCRs were annotated as SARS-CoV-2-specific by exact matching of V gene, CDR3 amino acid sequence and J gene to a known reactive TCR set. MIRA supplied the reference SARS-CoV-2 TCR set, which was filtered for enrichment in COVID-19-positive ImmuneCODE repertoires so that public or cross-reactive TCRs were removed. Drawing on the MIRA antigens, annotated TCRs were analysed further at the level of specific ORF or position within ORF. Breadth was defined as annotated unique rearrangements over total unique productive rearrangements; depth was the summed frequency of those rearrangements. TCR breadth was compared between groups using two-sided Wilcoxon rank-sum tests. TCRdb took this table from immuneACCESS and kept in-frame rearrangements with V and J called. Such tables lack part of the clones; where checked against another copy, unresolved V genes explain under half of the gap, and the rest is unexplained. V, J and clone size derive from that table, while D and trimming were established from the DNA sequence. The sample table records some 340,000 clones; around 83% of these occur just once. Together, the top ten hold less than 2% of the sample.

The sample's treatment or condition label, decoded: around 19 received Ad26.COV2.S at low or high dose, single or two shots; 5 received placebo; per-sample allocation not given. Repertoires of vaccine and placebo recipients were sequenced from samples taken on day 63 after the first injection. In Cohort 1b, 20 to 25 adults aged 18-55 years were enrolled at a single site in Boston, USA, between 29 July and 7 August 2020. Ad26.COV2.S was a replication-incompetent adenovirus type 26 vector expressing a prefusion-stabilized SARS-CoV-2 spike protein from the original Wuhan strain. The rearrangement joined TRBV6-4 to TRBJ2-2, with no D gene named confidently. This specimen was peripheral blood, taken in a trial of Ad26.COV2.S vaccine versus placebo. The receptor was isolated from a person between 18 and 65 years old who received the Ad26.COV2.S COVID-19 vaccine or a placebo. The DNA sequence is given as TGTGCCAGCAGTGACTACAGTAACACCGGGGAGCTGTTTTTT. This yields the protein CASSDYSNTGELFF.